A single sample gave rise to the 18 T cell receptor beta chains below, sequenced in a study of T cells in Graves' hyperthyroidism and ophthalmopathy. Amplified TCR beta CDR3 regions derived from RNA transcripts. HTBI primers were used for first-round RT-PCR of the TCR CDR3. TCRdb recomputed calls from the multiplex PCR reads with MiXCR, one row per CDR3 protein. The table records 500,000 or so distinct CDR3 sequences, 17% of them present only once. The source material was blood. Every receptor here comes from a woman under 30 with Graves' ophthalmopathy.

The V and J genes are TRBV7-9 and TRBJ2-7, with TRBD1 matching over 8 bases. The trim removed 6 bases at V and 3 bases at J, leaving 10 bases unmatched. The germline V gene encodes CDR1 SEHNR and CDR2 FQNEAQ (reference sequence). CDR3 length equals 15 residues. As DNA, the CDR3 is TGTGCCAGCAGGGCACAGGGGGTAGGCATCTACGAGCAGTACTTC. It specifies CASRAQGVGIYEQYF.

This clonotype was counted only a few times. The V and J genes are TRBV29-1 and TRBJ2-7; D gene ambiguous. Per germline, CDR1 SQVTM and CDR2 ANQGSEA. This CDR3 is built from 12 residues. V shed 3 bases and J shed 2 bases, with 8 bases lying between them. DNA for the CDR3: TGCAGCGTTGAGAGTGAGCCCTACGAGCAGTACTTC. Residues: CSVESEPYEQYF.

This clonotype was seen a handful of times. The gene calls are TRBV30 and TRBJ1-6; D perhaps matches TRBD1 (6 bases). Germline CDR1 is GTSNPN and CDR2 is SVGIG (reference sequence). This CDR3 contains 15 residues. V shed 1 base and J shed 10 bases, with 17 bases lying between them. The CDR3 loop is CAWSALETGSSPLHF. CDR3 nucleotides: TGTGCCTGGAGTGCTCTCGAGACAGGATCATCACCCCTCCACTTT.

This clonotype was seen at least ten times. J is TRBJ2-7 and V is TRBV11-2; D ambiguous. V was clipped by 1 base and J by 0 bases, with 7 bases between them. Germline CDR1 is SGHAT and CDR2 is FQNNGV. The CDR3 is made up of 14 amino acids. The CDR3 protein is CASSLVQSSYEQYF. The CDR3, as DNA: TGTGCCAGCAGCTTAGTCCAGAGCTCCTACGAGCAGTACTTC.

The chain uses TRBV12-3 or TRBV12-4 and TRBJ2-2; D call uncertain. CDR3 length equals 14 residues. V gave up 6 bases and J gave up 0 bases, with 8 bases separating them. In DNA form, the CDR3 reads TGTGCCAGCAGGGGAAATTCGAACACCGGGGAGCTGTTTTTT. The encoded protein is CASRGNSNTGELFF.

CDR3 in amino acids: CASSDRVRETQYF. DNA for the CDR3: TGTGCCAGCAGTGACAGGGTCCGAGAGACCCAGTACTTC. This chain uses TRBV2 with TRBJ2-5; D is perhaps TRBD1 (5 bases). Trimming removed 3 bases at V and 4 bases at J, with 9 bases between. CDR1 is SNHLY, CDR2 FYNNEI, per germline. This CDR3 contains 13 residues.

The sample holds many counts of this clonotype. The V gene is TRBV12-3 or TRBV12-4, the J gene TRBJ1-3, with D tentatively TRBD1 (5 bases). Trimming left V 6 bases short and J 0 bases short, with 9 bases between. The CDR3 runs 14 residues. CDR3 sequence: CASRPDTSGNTIYF. For the CDR3, the DNA is TGTGCCAGCAGGCCGGACACCTCTGGAAACACCATATATTTT.

This clonotype has a handful of counts. V and J are TRBV4-3 and TRBJ1-5, with a tentative D call TRBD1 (5 bases). Trimming shortened V by 0 bases and J by 11 bases, and 11 bases separated the two germline ends. Per germline, CDR1 LGHNA and CDR2 YSLEER. The CDR3 has 13 residues. The DNA for the CDR3 is TGCGCCAGCAGCCAAGAAAGACTGGGGGCCCAGCATTTT. Amino acid sequence: CASSQERLGAQHF.

Regarding this clonotype: A much larger clone is a single base away; this may be a read error. The chain has TRBV27 and TRBJ2-6, with D tentatively TRBD2 (6 bases). Germline CDR1 is MNHEY and CDR2 is SMNVEV (reference sequence). The CDR3 runs 15 residues. The CDR3 region is CASTPGASGASVLTF. The DNA of the CDR3 is TGTGCCAGCACCCCGGGAGCGTCTGGGGCCAGCGTCCTGACTTTC.

This clonotype was seen repeatedly, ten times or more. The chain carries TRBV12-3 or TRBV12-4 and TRBJ2-7; D gene uncertain. The CDR3 runs 13 residues. Trimming removed 4 bases at V and 3 bases at J, with 10 bases between. CDR3 amino acids: CASSWAASYEQYF. In nucleotides, the CDR3 is TGTGCCAGCAGTTGGGCGGCCAGCTACGAGCAGTACTTC.

This chain joins TRBV30 and TRBJ2-3; D unresolved. From germline, CDR1 is GTSNPN and CDR2 SVGIG (reference sequence). This CDR3 spans 12 amino acids. V gave up 5 bases and J gave up 2 bases, with 8 bases separating them. CDR3 nucleotides: TGTGCCTGGGGTACAACCACAGATACGCAGTATTTT. This codes for CAWGTTTDTQYF. Combining the CDR3 with reference TRBV30 and TRBJ2-3 gives the whole variable domain SQTIHQWPATLVQPVGSPLSLECTVEGTSNPNLYWYRQAAGRGLQLLFYSVGIGQISSEVPQNLSASRPQDRQFILSSKKLLLSDSGFYLCAWGTTTDTQYFGPGTRLTVL.

This clonotype was seen only a few times. This sequence joins TRBV28 and TRBJ1-3; TRBD1 might be the D (5 bases). This CDR3 comprises 16 residues. CDR1 and CDR2 from the germline V gene are MDHEN and SYDVKM. V lost 4 bases, J lost 0 bases, and 13 bases lay in between. The CDR3 sequence is CASSSQVSFSGNTIYF. CDR3 nucleotide sequence: TGTGCCAGCAGTTCACAGGTATCCTTCTCTGGAAACACCATATATTTT. The variable domain in full, with the rest retrieved from reference TRBV28 and TRBJ1-3, is DVKVTQSSRYLVKRTGEKVFLECVQDMDHENMFWYRQDPGLGLRLIYFSYDVKMKEKGDIPEGYSVSREKKERFSLILESASTNQTSMYLCASSSQVSFSGNTIYFGEGSWLTVV.

The rearrangement uses TRBV15 and TRBJ2-3; 7 bases line up with TRBD1. The CDR3 is 15 amino acids. CDR1 and CDR2 (germline): LNHNV, YYDKDF (reference sequence). The V gene end was trimmed by 8 bases and the J gene end by 2 bases; junction bases not matched to a gene: 10. The CDR3 region is CATDRGGQATDTQYF. CDR3 DNA sequence: TGTGCCACCGATCGGGGCGGACAGGCCACAGATACGCAGTATTTT.

The genes are TRBV20-1 and TRBJ2-3, with TRBD1 as a possible D gene (6 bases). The CDR3 covers 14 residues. Germline V gene data show CDR1 as DFQATT and CDR2 as SNEGSKA (reference sequence). Trimming took 8 bases from V and 2 from J, leaving 17 bases between them. The CDR3 sequence: CSPRQAFITDTQYF. Written as DNA, the CDR3 is TGCAGTCCCCGACAGGCCTTCATCACAGATACGCAGTATTTT.

The rearrangement uses TRBV6-1 and TRBJ2-7; the match to TRBD2 covers 7 bases. This CDR3 region has 16 residues. Germline V lookup: CDR1 MNHNS, CDR2 SASEGT. V dropped 6 bases and J dropped 0; count of bases not matched to a gene: 11. The CDR3 region is CASRSLSGISSYEQYF. DNA for the CDR3: TGTGCCAGCAGATCACTCAGCGGGATTAGCTCCTACGAGCAGTACTTC.

This clonotype occurred many times. The V call is TRBV5-1, the J call TRBJ1-1, with 8 positions matching TRBD1. J was trimmed by 5 bases and V by 3 bases; bases with no gene match: 6. Germline assignment: CDR1 SGHRS and CDR2 YFSETQ. This CDR3 has 14 amino acids. The CDR3: CASSYGQGRTEAFF. The CDR3 nucleotides are TGCGCCAGCAGCTACGGACAGGGAAGGACTGAAGCTTTCTTT.

This clonotype was counted at least ten times. The CDR3 loop reads CASRPSRVGYEQYF. CDR3 DNA sequence: TGCGCCAGCAGGCCGAGCAGGGTAGGCTACGAGCAGTACTTC. The chain is built from TRBV5-1 and TRBJ2-7; TRBD1 is a possible D gene (5 bases). Trimming stripped 5 bases from V and 3 bases from J, with 15 bases between. This CDR3 comprises 14 residues. Germline V gives CDR1 SGHRS, CDR2 YFSETQ. Based on the CDR3 plus reference TRBV5-1 and TRBJ2-7, the full variable domain is KAGVTQTPRYLIKTRGQQVTLSCSPISGHRSVSWYQQTPGQGLQFLFEYFSETQRNKGNFPGRFSGRQFSNSRSEMNVSTLELGDSALYLCASRPSRVGYEQYFGPGTRLTVT.

The chain employs TRBV7-9 and TRBJ1-5, with TRBD1 as a possible D gene (6 bases). Between the trimmed V and J ends, which lost 1 base and 6 bases, there was a span of 13 bases. Germline CDR1 and CDR2: SEHNR and FQNEAQ (reference sequence). The CDR3 totals 15 residues. DNA for the CDR3: TGTGCCAGCAGCTTAGGGAGGGGGGGCAGTCAGCCCCAGCATTTT. Residues: CASSLGRGGSQPQHF.